The 22 T cell receptor beta chains below come from one sample, sequenced in a study of human T cells and chemical hapten exposure. TCRdb re-derived calls from the RACE reads in MiXCR, one entry per CDR3 protein. This table has around 110,000 distinct CDR3 sequences, around 10% appearing once. Described time point: patch test 1, 2 weeks after DPC sensitization. Indicated treatment: therapeutic diphenylcyclopropenone sensitization with weekly scalp DPC. Material: whole blood, obtained in connection with sensitization to the hapten diphenylcyclopropenone (DPC). The receptors shown here come from a woman between 45 and 65 years old with alopecia areata. Some clones in this sample may be carry-over from other donors' samples.

The rearrangement uses TRBV7-9 and TRBJ2-4, with 7 bases fitting TRBD2. Germline V gives CDR1 SEHNR, CDR2 FQNEAQ (reference sequence). This CDR3 has 16 amino acids. V lost 1 base and J lost 8; bases outside the gene matches: 11. CDR3 bases: TGTGCCAGCAGCTTAGAGCCAGCGGGGCTGGGAGACATTCAGTACTTC. Translating gives CASSLEPAGLGDIQYF.

This clonotype was counted many times. CDR3 sequence: CSVGGEAVSIEQFF. CDR3 sequence (DNA): TGCAGCGTTGGTGGGGAGGCTGTATCGATTGAGCAGTTCTTC. The chain employs TRBV29-1 and TRBJ2-1; D may be TRBD2 (6 bases). Trimming took 4 bases from V and 9 from J, leaving 19 bases between them. The CDR3 runs to 14 residues. Germline V gives CDR1 SQVTM, CDR2 ANQGSEA.

As for this clonotype: The junction shows a germline mismatch at one end, possibly a read error. The chain combines TRBV12-3 or TRBV12-4 with TRBJ1-3; TRBD1 is a possible D gene (6 bases). The CDR3 totals 12 residues. CDR3: CASSSQGINMDF. The CDR3 nucleotides read TGTGCCAGCAGCTCCCAGGGGATCAATATGGATTTT.

This clonotype was counted only a few times. The V gene is TRBV12-3 or TRBV12-4, the J gene TRBJ2-7, with a possible D match to TRBD1 (5 bases). V was clipped by 7 bases and J by 12 bases, with 25 bases between them. The CDR3 sequence is 14 residues long. CDR3 sequence: CASTLGPVGARVYF. The DNA of the CDR3 is TGTGCCAGCACCCTCGGTCCCGTAGGGGCCCGGGTGTACTTC.

A few counts support this clonotype. The chain is built from TRBV20-1 and TRBJ1-2, with 9 bases that match TRBD1. Trimming at V came to 3 bases and at J to 6 bases, leaving 5 bases not matched to a gene. The germline gives CDR1 DFQATT, CDR2 SNEGSKA (reference sequence). The CDR3 covers 13 residues. CDR3 protein: CSARKDRGHGYTF. In DNA, the CDR3 is TGCAGTGCTAGGAAGGACAGGGGACATGGCTACACCTTC.

This clonotype was seen at least ten times. The chain recombines TRBV4-3 with TRBJ1-1, with a possible D match to TRBD1 (5 bases). The V end was cut by 0 bases, the J end by 4 bases, with 15 bases between. The CDR3 sequence is 16 residues long. Germline V CDR1 and CDR2: LGHNA, YSLEER. The CDR3, as DNA: TGCGCCAGCAGCCAAGACCCTAGGGGCGGCGGCACTGAAGCTTTCTTT. Translating gives CASSQDPRGGGTEAFF.

This clonotype was picked up many times. The gene calls are TRBV6-6 and TRBJ1-5, with TRBD1 as a possible D gene (5 bases). CDR3 size: 14 residues. The ends were cut back, 7 bases at V and 5 bases at J, with 15 bases in the middle. Germline CDR1 is MNHNY and CDR2 is SVGAGI (reference sequence). The DNA for the CDR3 is TGTGCCAGCACTGGGGCCCCGCGGGATCAGCCCCAGCATTTT. Translation gives CASTGAPRDQPQHF.

This clonotype was seen a few times. The V call is TRBV5-1, the J call TRBJ2-7; D is perhaps TRBD1 (8 bases). The CDR3 loop spans 14 amino acids. Trimming removed 4 bases at V and 7 bases at J, with 18 bases between. Germline CDR1 reads SGHRS; CDR2 reads YFSETQ. The CDR3 spells CASSTSGQGGEQYF. The CDR3 region has the DNA TGCGCCAGCAGCACGTCCGGACAGGGAGGGGAGCAGTACTTC.

This clonotype was seen once. The chain couples TRBV6-2 or TRBV6-3 to TRBJ1-1, with TRBD1 matching over 12 bases. The CDR3 is 14 residues long. The V gene's germline CDR1 is MNHEY and CDR2 SVGEGT. V was pared by 0 bases and J by 10 bases, with 3 bases of the junction left unmatched. CDR3 residues: CASSYSGQGASAFF. The CDR3 DNA reads as TGTGCCAGCAGTTACTCGGGACAGGGGGCGTCAGCTTTCTTT.

This clonotype came up a few times. The rearrangement uses TRBV28 and TRBJ1-2; possibly TRBD1 for D (6 bases). V lost 3 bases to trimming and J lost 6 bases, with 14 bases between them. CDR1 is MDHEN and CDR2 is SYDVKM in the germline V gene. This CDR3 has 14 residues. The CDR3 coding sequence is TGTGCCAGCAGTTTTGGACAGTCCCACAATGGCTACACCTTC. Translated: CASSFGQSHNGYTF.

This clonotype has at least ten counts. The chain carries TRBV14 and TRBJ1-2, with D unresolved. Germline lookup yields CDR1 SGHDN and CDR2 FVKESK. This CDR3 is 13 amino acids long. V was cut by 0 bases and J by 3 bases, with 5 bases left in between. The CDR3 here is CASSQDGYYGYTF. DNA of the CDR3: TGTGCCAGCAGCCAAGATGGGTACTATGGCTACACCTTC.

This clonotype was detected a few times. The genes are TRBV27 and TRBJ2-2, with D maybe TRBD2 (7 bases). From germline, CDR1 is MNHEY and CDR2 SMNVEV (reference sequence). V shed 3 bases and J shed 4 bases, with 15 bases lying between them. The CDR3 is 16 residues long. As DNA, the CDR3 is TGTGCCAGCAGTTTCGGGGGGCGCGGTGGCACCGGGGAGCTGTTTTTT. It translates to CASSFGGRGGTGELFF.

The chain has TRBV20-1 and TRBJ1-6; D may be TRBD1 (5 bases). V shed 5 bases and J shed 6 bases, with 17 bases lying between them. In germline, CDR1 is DFQATT, CDR2 SNEGSKA (reference sequence). CDR3 size: 15 residues. This CDR3 reads CSASGRPTLNSPLHF. The CDR3 region has the DNA TGCAGTGCTTCGGGGCGACCCACCCTTAATTCACCCCTCCACTTT.

The chain employs TRBV12-3 or TRBV12-4 and TRBJ2-1; D is perhaps TRBD2 (6 bases). This CDR3 has 16 amino acids. The V end was cut by 8 bases, the J end by 0 bases, with 17 bases between. The CDR3 here is CASGSFGGSSYNEQFF. DNA for the CDR3: TGTGCCAGCGGATCTTTTGGGGGGAGCTCCTACAATGAGCAGTTCTTC.

The rearrangement joins TRBV7-2 to TRBJ2-5; tentatively, D is TRBD1 (6 bases). The CDR3 runs 14 residues. The ends were cut back, 4 bases at V and 1 base at J, with 10 bases in the middle. In germline, CDR1 is SGHTA, CDR2 FQGNSA. The CDR3 nucleotides are TGTGCCAGCAGCTCCCCGACAGGCCAAGAGACCCAGTACTTC. It specifies CASSSPTGQETQYF.

The chain carries TRBV6-2 or TRBV6-3 and TRBJ1-1; 8 bases fit TRBD1. Germline V gene data show CDR1 as MNHEY and CDR2 as SVGEGT. The CDR3 runs to 14 residues. The V gene end was trimmed by 4 bases and the J gene end by 3 bases; junction bases not matched to a gene: 4. The CDR3 loop is CASSFRGRDTEAFF. Written as DNA, the CDR3 is TGTGCCAGCAGTTTCAGGGGGCGCGACACTGAAGCTTTCTTT.

This clonotype turned up a few times. This chain links TRBV9 with TRBJ2-7, with 12 bases that match TRBD1. The CDR3 spans 16 residues. V lost 4 bases and J lost 5; bases outside the gene matches: 10. Germline CDR1 reads SGDLS; CDR2 reads YYNGEE. The CDR3 coding sequence is TGTGCCAGCAGCCCCGGGGGACAGGGGGCAGGTGACGAGCAGTACTTC. Amino acid sequence: CASSPGGQGAGDEQYF.

This clonotype was observed a few times. The V gene is TRBV10-3, the J gene TRBJ2-3; perhaps TRBD1 as D (6 bases). The length of the CDR3 is 13 residues. Deletions cut 6 bases from V and 6 bases from J, with 13 bases between. Germline V gives CDR1 ENHRY, CDR2 SYGVKD. The CDR3 sequence: CAISYRVVDTQYF. The CDR3 DNA follows: TGTGCCATCAGCTACAGGGTTGTGGATACGCAGTATTTT.

At least ten counts were recorded for this clonotype. This chain links TRBV7-9 with TRBJ1-2; D gene ambiguous. Germline V gene lookup returns CDR1 SEHNR and CDR2 FQNEAQ (reference sequence). Between the trimmed V and J ends, which lost 1 base and 7 bases, there was a span of 10 bases. The CDR3 extends over 13 amino acids. The CDR3 nucleotides are TGTGCCAGCAGCTTAGTTTACGAGGGTGGCTACACCTTC. Amino acid sequence: CASSLVYEGGYTF.

The V call is TRBV28, the J call TRBJ2-7, with D perhaps given as TRBD1 or TRBD2 (5 bases each). V lost 6 bases, J lost 3 bases, and 18 bases lay in between. The CDR3 loop spans 15 amino acids. Germline V gene lookup returns CDR1 MDHEN and CDR2 SYDVKM. In nucleotides, the CDR3 is TGTGCCAGCAGCCGTGGGTTTGGGGGTGTCTACGAGCAGTACTTC. It codes for CASSRGFGGVYEQYF.

This clonotype was seen ten or more times. CDR3 coding DNA: TGTGCCAGCAGCTTAGATCGGGGACTAGCCTACAATGAGCAGTTCTTC. Translated, it gives CASSLDRGLAYNEQFF. V gene TRBV11-2 combines with J gene TRBJ2-1; TRBD2 matches 8 bases. The V segment lost 0 bases and the J segment 2 bases; nucleotides outside the gene matches: 3. This CDR3 comprises 16 residues. Germline values: CDR1 SGHAT, CDR2 FQNNGV.

This clonotype turned up a few times. V and J are TRBV18 and TRBJ1-3, with 8 bases identical to TRBD1. This CDR3 spans 16 amino acids. The V segment lost 5 bases and the J segment 8 bases; nucleotides outside the gene matches: 14. Germline V gives CDR1 KGHSH, CDR2 LQKENI. The CDR3 DNA sequence: TGTGCCAGCTCATCCAGACAGGGGACTATCGGAGACACCATATATTTT. Residues: CASSSRQGTIGDTIYF.